This T cell receptor beta chain originates from a study of beta chain features in type 1 diabetes. Sequencing targeted expressed TCRB transcripts, as all isolated RNA had been reverse transcribed. Here immunoSEQ multiplex PCR was the method, and the copy in TCRdb shows in-frame clones only, minus some. The sample holds under 400,000 clones, around 20% seen once. The V gene's germline CDR1 is KGHSH and CDR2 LQKENI. The CDR3 sequence is 12 residues long. Trimming pared 8 bases from V and 7 bases from J, leaving 11 bases between. This chain connects TRBV18 to TRBJ1-4; D unresolved. Sequenced: naive CD4+ T cells from blood. This receptor was taken from a woman between 18 and 29 years old in good health. In DNA, the CDR3 is TGTGCCAGCGCTACGCTAGGTGAAAAACTGTTTTTT. Encoded protein: CASATLGEKLFF. Full variable domain (outside the CDR3, taken from reference TRBV18 and TRBJ1-4): NAGVMQNPRHLVRRRGQEARLRCSPMKGHSHVYWYRQLPEEGLKFMVYLQKENIIDESGMPKERFSAEFPKEGPSILRIQQVVRGDSAAYFCASATLGEKLFFGSGTQLSVL.